The 20 T cell receptor beta chains below come from one sample, sequenced in a study of vaccination and CD4 T cells after COVID-19. These receptors lack a known antigen. The treatment denotes: roughly 11-day PBMC culture with coronavirus spike peptide pools or control peptides (ViraFEST assay). Cultured CD4+ T-cell DNA underwent Oncomine TCR Beta short-read sequencing. Using its own MiXCR run on the PCR reads, TCRdb lists one record per CDR3 protein. Of about 5,500 distinct CDR3 sequences in the sample, around 45% are singletons; the top ten hold about 29%. The sample consisted of CD4+ T cells from blood, cultured in vitro. These receptor sequences come from a human donor who had recovered from COVID-19.

This chain uses TRBV7-2 with TRBJ1-3; D is possibly TRBD1 (5 bases). Trimming cost V 6 bases and J 8 bases, with 17 bases left between them. Per the germline V gene, CDR1 is SGHTA and CDR2 is FQGNSA. The CDR3 extends over 14 amino acids. The CDR3: CASRFGTRPDTIYF. CDR3 nucleotide sequence: TGTGCCAGCAGATTCGGGACTCGGCCAGACACCATATATTTT. The full variable domain, completed using reference TRBV7-2 and TRBJ1-3, is GAGVSQSPSNKVTEKGKDVELRCDPISGHTALYWYRQSLGQGLEFLIYFQGNSAPDKSGLPSDRFSAERTGGSVSTLTIQRTQQEDSAVYLCASRFGTRPDTIYFGEGSWLTVV.

Judged by abundance, this clonotype is medium-sized (0.01 to 0.1%). V usage is TRBV4-1 and J usage is TRBJ2-1, with 11 bases matching TRBD2. The CDR3 loop spans 18 amino acids. Germline V CDR1 and CDR2: MGHRA, YSYEKL. Germline trimming cut 0 bases from V and 6 bases from J; bases unmatched to any gene: 10. CDR3 DNA sequence: TGCGCCAGCAGCCAAGATGGTTGGGGTACTAGCGGGAGCAATGAGCAGTTCTTC. Encoded protein: CASSQDGWGTSGSNEQFF.

This chain links TRBV20-1 with TRBJ2-5; 8 bases align to TRBD2. CDR1 is DFQATT and CDR2 is SNEGSKA in the germline V gene (reference sequence). The CDR3 is 17 residues long. Trimming took 0 bases from V and 4 from J; bases not matched to a gene: 13. The CDR3 here is CSARDPGLAGSRETQYF. CDR3 coding DNA: TGCAGTGCTAGAGACCCCGGACTAGCCGGCTCACGAGAGACCCAGTACTTC.

The chain has TRBV20-1 and TRBJ2-5; weak D call: TRBD2 (5 bases). CDR3 length: 13 amino acids. The germline V gene has CDR1 DFQATT and CDR2 SNEGSKA (reference sequence). V was trimmed by 1 base and J by 2 bases, leaving 8 bases between them. CDR3 in amino acids: CSARAGLQETQYF. DNA for the CDR3: TGCAGTGCTAGAGCGGGGTTACAAGAGACCCAGTACTTC.

The rearrangement joins TRBV9 to TRBJ2-6; 9 bases are shared with TRBD2. The CDR3 loop spans 18 amino acids. CDR1 SGDLS and CDR2 YYNGEE come from the germline V gene. V lost 3 bases to trimming and J lost 0 bases; unmatched junction nucleotides: 7. The CDR3 loop reads CASSAPSGTYSGANVLTF. The CDR3, as DNA: TGTGCCAGCAGCGCACCTAGCGGGACGTACTCTGGGGCCAACGTCCTGACTTTC.

The CDR3 sequence: CASSGLPMETQYF. The CDR3 bases are TGCGCCAGCAGCGGACTCCCGATGGAGACCCAGTACTTC. The V and J genes are TRBV4-1 and TRBJ2-5, with D perhaps matching TRBD2 (5 bases). The V gene lost 5 bases and the J gene lost 5 bases, with 12 bases spanning the gap. Germline V CDR1 and CDR2: MGHRA, YSYEKL. This CDR3 spans 13 amino acids.

V is TRBV5-1 and J is TRBJ1-2, with unresolved D. The CDR3 runs to 16 residues. Trimming took 4 bases from V and 6 from J, leaving 22 bases between them. The germline V gene encodes CDR1 SGHRS and CDR2 YFSETQ. The CDR3 reads CASSQVSGPPINGYTF. CDR3 in DNA: TGCGCCAGCAGCCAGGTCTCGGGCCCGCCTATAAATGGCTACACCTTC.

The chain recombines TRBV7-2 with TRBJ2-5, with D unclear. V was clipped by 1 base and J by 5 bases, with 5 bases between them. The CDR3 length is 12 residues. Looked up from germline, CDR1 is SGHTA and CDR2 is FQGNSA. The CDR3 sequence: CASSLGSETQYF. CDR3 DNA sequence: TGTGCCAGCAGCTTAGGGTCTGAGACCCAGTACTTC.

This chain links TRBV15 with TRBJ1-2; 9 nucleotides agree with TRBD1. CDR1 and CDR2 from the germline V gene are LNHNV and YYDKDF (reference sequence). There are 14 residues in the CDR3. After removal of 3 bases from V and 7 bases from J, the junction contained 6 bases not matched to a gene. The CDR3 protein is CATSRDRGLGGYTF. The CDR3 coding sequence is TGTGCCACCAGCAGGGACAGGGGTCTAGGTGGCTACACCTTC. Combining the CDR3 with reference TRBV15 and TRBJ1-2 gives the whole variable domain DAMVIQNPRYQVTQFGKPVTLSCSQTLNHNVMYWYQQKSSQAPKLLFHYYDKDFNNEADTPDNFQSRRPNTSFCFLDIRSPGLGDTAMYLCATSRDRGLGGYTFGSGTRLTVV.

J is TRBJ2-5 and V is TRBV6-2 or TRBV6-3; TRBD2 matches 7 bases. The CDR3 consists of 16 residues. Germline CDR1 is MNHEY and CDR2 is SVGEGT. J was trimmed by 7 bases and V by 6 bases; bases with no gene match: 17. The CDR3 nucleotides are TGTGCCAGCAGACTCAGCGGCGGGGGTGCCCGATCGACCCAGTACTTC. Amino acids: CASRLSGGGARSTQYF.

This clonotype has a handful of counts. This sequence joins TRBV2 and TRBJ2-6; D is uncertain. This CDR3 comprises 14 residues. Per germline, CDR1 SNHLY and CDR2 FYNNEI. Trimming shortened V by 4 bases and J by 4 bases, and 8 bases separated the two germline ends. In nucleotides, the CDR3 is TGTGCCAGCAGTGCAGTCTCCGGGGCCAACGTCCTGACTTTC. Its protein is CASSAVSGANVLTF.

The rearrangement joins TRBV30 to TRBJ2-7, with TRBD2 matching over 11 bases. With V trimmed by 5 bases and J by 3 bases, 6 bases remained unmatched. The CDR3 covers 14 residues. The germline V gene encodes CDR1 GTSNPN and CDR2 SVGIG (reference sequence). The CDR3 spells CAWGSGTSGYEQYF. The CDR3 nucleotides read TGTGCCTGGGGATCCGGGACTAGCGGCTACGAGCAGTACTTC. Full variable domain (outside the CDR3, taken from reference TRBV30 and TRBJ2-7): SQTIHQWPATLVQPVGSPLSLECTVEGTSNPNLYWYRQAAGRGLQLLFYSVGIGQISSEVPQNLSASRPQDRQFILSSKKLLLSDSGFYLCAWGSGTSGYEQYFGPGTRLTVT.

The chain is built from TRBV18 and TRBJ2-5; the D gene is possibly TRBD1 (6 bases). Germline loops: CDR1 KGHSH, CDR2 LQKENI. This CDR3 comprises 15 residues. V was shortened by 3 bases and J by 5 bases, with 16 bases between the two germline ends. Here the CDR3 DNA reads TGTGCCAGCTCACCTACGACAGGCAGCCAGGAGACCCAGTACTTC. Its translation is CASSPTTGSQETQYF. The full variable domain, its missing parts supplied by reference TRBV18 and TRBJ2-5, is NAGVMQNPRHLVRRRGQEARLRCSPMKGHSHVYWYRQLPEEGLKFMVYLQKENIIDESGMPKERFSAEFPKEGPSILRIQQVVRGDSAAYFCASSPTTGSQETQYFGPGTRLLVL.

This clonotype appeared a single time. CDR3 region: CASSQGRPNTGELFF. The CDR3 nucleotides are TGTGCCAGCAGCCAGGGACGGCCCAACACCGGGGAGCTGTTTTTT. The chain couples TRBV27 to TRBJ2-2; D tentatively reads TRBD1 or TRBD2 (5 bases each). Germline assignment: CDR1 MNHEY and CDR2 SMNVEV (reference sequence). Trimming left V 6 bases short and J 2 bases short, with 13 bases between. This CDR3 has 15 residues.

The V and J genes are TRBV20-1 and TRBJ2-1; D unclear. The germline V gene encodes CDR1 DFQATT and CDR2 SNEGSKA (reference sequence). CDR3 length: 15 residues. V was pared by 2 bases and J by 3 bases, with 14 bases between. CDR3 bases: TGCAGTGCTAGACACCTGAAAGGGAACTACAATGAGCAGTTCTTC. Its protein is CSARHLKGNYNEQFF.

The chain uses TRBV7-9 and TRBJ2-3; TRBD1 is a possible D gene (6 bases). This CDR3 contains 14 residues. CDR1 SEHNR and CDR2 FQNEAQ come from the germline V gene (reference sequence). The germline V and J ends were trimmed by 2 bases and 0 bases, with 6 bases remaining between them. CDR3 region: CASSLRGSTDTQYF. As DNA, the CDR3 is TGTGCCAGCAGCTTAAGGGGGAGCACAGATACGCAGTATTTT.

On this clonotype: The junction and the germline gene differ at one end; a read error may be behind it. The chain couples TRBV7-7 to TRBJ2-5; D not resolved. Germline assignment: CDR1 SSHAT and CDR2 FNYEAQ (reference sequence). The CDR3 has 15 amino acids. The CDR3 is CASSLVFGSQETQYF. In DNA, the CDR3 is TGTGCTAGCAGCTTAGTTTTTGGCAGCCAAGAGACCCAGTACTTC. Combining the CDR3 with reference TRBV7-7 and TRBJ2-5 gives the whole variable domain GAGVSQSPRYKVTKRGQDVTLRCDPISSHATLYWYQQALGQGPEFLTYFNYEAQPDKSGLPSDRFSAERPEGSISTLTIQRTEQRDSAMYRCASSLVFGSQETQYFGPGTRLLVL.

This clonotype was counted only a few times. V gene TRBV28 combines with J gene TRBJ2-5; D gene unclear. Looked up from germline, CDR1 is MDHEN and CDR2 is SYDVKM. The CDR3 is made up of 13 amino acids. V lost 5 bases and J lost 2, with 9 bases in between. The CDR3 protein is CASSTQAQETQYF. In DNA form, the CDR3 reads TGTGCCAGCAGTACGCAAGCGCAAGAGACCCAGTACTTC. Looking up the rest from reference TRBV28 and TRBJ2-5 gives the full variable domain: DVKVTQSSRYLVKRTGEKVFLECVQDMDHENMFWYRQDPGLGLRLIYFSYDVKMKEKGDIPEGYSVSREKKERFSLILESASTNQTSMYLCASSTQAQETQYFGPGTRLLVL.

This clonotype was seen a few times. The CDR3 spells CASGTHLGEETQYF. The CDR3 DNA sequence: TGTGCCAGCGGCACTCACCTGGGGGAAGAGACCCAGTACTTC. The V and J genes are TRBV11-2 and TRBJ2-5; D is perhaps TRBD1 or TRBD2 (5 bases each). The CDR3 has 14 amino acids. Germline CDR1 SGHAT, CDR2 FQNNGV. V shed 8 bases and J shed 3 bases, with 16 bases lying between them.

This clonotype was detected a few times. The V call is TRBV6-5, the J call TRBJ1-6, with unresolved D. V was shortened by 2 bases and J by 5 bases, with 4 bases between the two germline ends. Looked up from germline, CDR1 is MNHEY and CDR2 is SVGAGI. The CDR3 contains 13 residues. The CDR3 bases are TGTGCCAGCAGTTACAGGAATAATTCACCCCTCCACTTT. Amino acids: CASSYRNNSPLHF.